This record looks at one T cell receptor (beta chain) sequence and its context. The target antigen is unknown. This entry comes from a study of CD8+ T cells in alopecia areata. The CDR3 contains 13 residues. Trimming took off 9 bases at V and 0 bases at J, with 9 bases between the two ends. CDR1 is MRHNA, CDR2 SNTAGT, per germline. Study-level points and caveats: Compared with mice, patients displayed less clear TCR sharing, possibly for HLA-related reasons.

Obtained from alopecia areata patients were lesional scalp punch biopsies along with peripheral blood. RNA, once extracted, was reverse transcribed into cDNA for use as the sequencing template. The table came from immunoSEQ multiplex PCR; TCRdb's copy has only in-frame clones and leaves some out. The data hold some 150,000 clones, with about 51% observed a single time. The input for sequencing was CD8+ T cells sorted from blood, taken at week 0. This rearrangement joins TRBV6-4 to TRBJ1-5, with D maybe TRBD1 (5 bases). This clonotype originated in a human donor with alopecia areata. CDR3 in amino acids: CARGTDSNQPQHF. CDR3 nucleotides: TGTGCCAGAGGGACGGATAGCAATCAGCCCCAGCATTTT.